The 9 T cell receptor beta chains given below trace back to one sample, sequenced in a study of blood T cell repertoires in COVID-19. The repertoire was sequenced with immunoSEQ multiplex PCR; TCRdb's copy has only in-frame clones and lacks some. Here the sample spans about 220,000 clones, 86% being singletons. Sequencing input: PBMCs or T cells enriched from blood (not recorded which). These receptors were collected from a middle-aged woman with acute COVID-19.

The CDR3 coding sequence is TGCGCCAGCAGCTTGGGGTCGACAGGTGAAAAACTGTTTTTT. This encodes CASSLGSTGEKLFF. The rearrangement uses TRBV5-1 and TRBJ1-4, with D tentatively TRBD1 (6 bases). Germline CDR1 SGHRS, CDR2 YFSETQ. Between the trimmed V and J ends, which lost 0 bases and 7 bases, there was a span of 10 bases. CDR3 length: 14 residues.

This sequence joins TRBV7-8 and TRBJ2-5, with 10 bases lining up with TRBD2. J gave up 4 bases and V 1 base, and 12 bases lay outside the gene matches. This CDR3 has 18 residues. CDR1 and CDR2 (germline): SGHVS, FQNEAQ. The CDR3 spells CASSLGVAGGPPLETQYF. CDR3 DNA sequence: TGTGCCAGCAGCTTAGGGGTAGCGGGGGGCCCTCCCCTAGAGACCCAGTACTTC.

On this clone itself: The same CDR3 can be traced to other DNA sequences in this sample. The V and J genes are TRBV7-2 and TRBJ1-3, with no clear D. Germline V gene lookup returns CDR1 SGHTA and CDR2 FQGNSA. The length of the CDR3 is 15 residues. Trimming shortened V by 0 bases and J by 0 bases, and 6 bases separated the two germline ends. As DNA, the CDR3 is TGTGCCAGCAGCTTAGCAGCAAGCTCTGGAAACACCATATATTTT. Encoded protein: CASSLAASSGNTIYF.

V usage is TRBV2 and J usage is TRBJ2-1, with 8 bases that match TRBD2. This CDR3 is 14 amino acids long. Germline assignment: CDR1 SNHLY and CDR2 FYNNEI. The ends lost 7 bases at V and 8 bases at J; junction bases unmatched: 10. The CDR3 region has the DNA TGTGCCAGCACCAGGACTAGCTGGGAGGATGAGCAGTTCTTC. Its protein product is CASTRTSWEDEQFF.

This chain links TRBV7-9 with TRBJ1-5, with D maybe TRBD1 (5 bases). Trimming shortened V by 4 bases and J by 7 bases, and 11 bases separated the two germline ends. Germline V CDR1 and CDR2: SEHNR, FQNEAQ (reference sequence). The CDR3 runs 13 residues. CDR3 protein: CASSWAEGQPQHF. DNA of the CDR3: TGTGCCAGCAGCTGGGCGGAGGGGCAGCCCCAGCATTTT.

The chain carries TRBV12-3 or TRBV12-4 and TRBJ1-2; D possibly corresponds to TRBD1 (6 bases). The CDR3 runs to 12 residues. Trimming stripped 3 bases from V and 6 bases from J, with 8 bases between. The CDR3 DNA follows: TGTGCCAGCAGTTTCGCAGGGGATGGCTACACCTTC. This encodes CASSFAGDGYTF.

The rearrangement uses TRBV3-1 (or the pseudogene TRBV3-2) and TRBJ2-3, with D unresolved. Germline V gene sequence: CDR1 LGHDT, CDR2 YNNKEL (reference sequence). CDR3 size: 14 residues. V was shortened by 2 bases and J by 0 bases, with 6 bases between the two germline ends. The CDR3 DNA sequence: TGTGCCAGCAGCCAACAGAGGAGCACAGATACGCAGTATTTT. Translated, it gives CASSQQRSTDTQYF.

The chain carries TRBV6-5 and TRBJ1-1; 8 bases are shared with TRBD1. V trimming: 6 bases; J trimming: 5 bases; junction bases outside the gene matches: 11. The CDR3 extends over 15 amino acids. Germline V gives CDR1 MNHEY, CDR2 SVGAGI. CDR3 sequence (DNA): TGTGCCAGCAGCCCCGCCCGACAGGGGCGAACTGAAGCTTTCTTT. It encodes CASSPARQGRTEAFF.

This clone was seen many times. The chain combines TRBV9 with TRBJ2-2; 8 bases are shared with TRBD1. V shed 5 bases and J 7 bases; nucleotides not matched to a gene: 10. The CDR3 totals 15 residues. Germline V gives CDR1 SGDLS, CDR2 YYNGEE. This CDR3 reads CASSFGQGPSGELFF. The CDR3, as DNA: TGTGCCAGCAGTTTCGGACAGGGACCCAGCGGGGAGCTGTTTTTT.